This section outlines one TCR beta chain sequence together with its context. These data come from a study of control samples from healthy donors and cancer patients. Clones were sequenced by immunoSEQ multiplex PCR, and TCRdb holds only the in-frame ones, with some missing. The data contain about 200,000 clones, 91% of them seen just once; the ten biggest clones take up approximately 2%. V was pared by 1 base and J by 0 bases, with 17 bases between. The CDR3 loop spans 18 amino acids. The V gene's germline CDR1 is SGHDT and CDR2 YYEEEE. V gene TRBV5-6 combines with J gene TRBJ1-5; a possible D gene is TRBD1 (5 bases). The clonotype originates from a man aged 30 to 39 in good health. The sequenced sample was blood. This chain's CDR3 is CASSLFSGAGYSNQPQHF. The CDR3, as DNA: TGTGCCAGCAGCTTGTTTTCTGGGGCAGGATATAGCAATCAGCCCCAGCATTTT.